Below are 11 T cell receptor beta chains sequenced from a single sample in a study of monozygotic twins with inflammatory bowel disease. Reanalyzing the 5' RACE reads, TCRdb keeps one entry per CDR3 protein, without DNA. The sample data list nearly 450,000 distinct CDR3 sequences. Sequenced input: blood. Receptors originate from a human donor with ulcerative colitis or Crohn's disease, or a healthy co-twin of an affected twin (not recorded which).

The gene calls are TRBV24-1 and TRBJ2-2; as DNA is missing, the TRBD1 call by TCRdb cannot be tested. Germline loops: CDR1 KGHDR, CDR2 SFDVKD. The CDR3 runs 16 residues. The CDR3 is CATSDSGQGSTGELFF.

The V call is TRBV7-2, the J call TRBJ2-1; TCRdb lists TRBD1, though no DNA is available to test this call. The CDR3 is 15 residues long. Per germline, CDR1 SGHTA and CDR2 FQGNSA. The CDR3 sequence is CASSHPGTLYNEQFF.

The V call is TRBV5-1, the J call TRBJ2-3; TCRdb returns TRBD1, unconfirmable since there is no DNA. The CDR3 has 14 residues. Germline V gene data show CDR1 as SGHRS and CDR2 as YFSETQ. The CDR3 region is CASSLGSAGDTQYF.

The chain combines TRBV7-2 with TRBJ1-2. The CDR3 runs 14 residues. CDR1 is SGHTA and CDR2 is FQGNSA in the germline V gene. CDR3: CASSLAGGGGGYTF.

The V gene is TRBV13, the J gene TRBJ1-3; TCRdb's D call, TRBD1, is unchecked because there is no DNA. The germline gives CDR1 PRHDT, CDR2 FYEKMQ (reference sequence). This CDR3 has 14 residues. The CDR3 sequence is CASSREGAGNTIYF.

V is TRBV3-1 and J is TRBJ1-1; TCRdb's D gene call, TRBD1, goes unchecked for lack of DNA. Germline V gene data show CDR1 as LGHDT and CDR2 as YNNKEL (reference sequence). This CDR3 contains 14 residues. CDR3 amino acids: CASSQDNRPTEAFF.

V gene TRBV5-4 combines with J gene TRBJ2-1; the D gene TCRdb calls, TRBD2, cannot be checked with no DNA. There are 15 residues in the CDR3. Germline CDR1 is SGHNT and CDR2 is YYREEE (reference sequence). CDR3 sequence reads: CASTENGRESNEQFF.

The chain combines TRBV29-1 with TRBJ2-7; the TCRdb call, TRBD1, lacks DNA for checking. Germline V CDR1 and CDR2: SQVTM, ANQGSEA. The CDR3 contains 14 residues. The CDR3 loop reads CSVDADGRPYEQYF.

This chain connects TRBV19 to TRBJ1-6; TCRdb's D call of TRBD1 is untestable without DNA. Germline loops: CDR1 LNHDA, CDR2 SQIVND (reference sequence). The CDR3 runs to 14 residues. The CDR3 loop is CASSTGQGGSPLHF. Full variable domain (missing parts from reference TRBV19 and TRBJ1-6): DGGITQSPKYLFRKEGQNVTLSCEQNLNHDAMYWYRQDPGQGLRLIYYSQIVNDFQKGDIAEGYSVSREKKESFPLTVTSAQKNPTAFYLCASSTGQGGSPLHFGNGTRLTVT.

The V gene is TRBV11-1, the J gene TRBJ2-3. The CDR3 loop spans 15 amino acids. The germline gives CDR1 SGHAT, CDR2 FQDESV (reference sequence). CDR3 protein: CASSLEQLRTDTQYF.

The gene calls are TRBV4-1 and TRBJ2-3; absent DNA, TCRdb's TRBD1 call cannot be checked. CDR1 and CDR2 (germline): MGHRA, YSYEKL. The CDR3 contains 16 residues. The CDR3 loop reads CASSQPTGVGTDTQYF.